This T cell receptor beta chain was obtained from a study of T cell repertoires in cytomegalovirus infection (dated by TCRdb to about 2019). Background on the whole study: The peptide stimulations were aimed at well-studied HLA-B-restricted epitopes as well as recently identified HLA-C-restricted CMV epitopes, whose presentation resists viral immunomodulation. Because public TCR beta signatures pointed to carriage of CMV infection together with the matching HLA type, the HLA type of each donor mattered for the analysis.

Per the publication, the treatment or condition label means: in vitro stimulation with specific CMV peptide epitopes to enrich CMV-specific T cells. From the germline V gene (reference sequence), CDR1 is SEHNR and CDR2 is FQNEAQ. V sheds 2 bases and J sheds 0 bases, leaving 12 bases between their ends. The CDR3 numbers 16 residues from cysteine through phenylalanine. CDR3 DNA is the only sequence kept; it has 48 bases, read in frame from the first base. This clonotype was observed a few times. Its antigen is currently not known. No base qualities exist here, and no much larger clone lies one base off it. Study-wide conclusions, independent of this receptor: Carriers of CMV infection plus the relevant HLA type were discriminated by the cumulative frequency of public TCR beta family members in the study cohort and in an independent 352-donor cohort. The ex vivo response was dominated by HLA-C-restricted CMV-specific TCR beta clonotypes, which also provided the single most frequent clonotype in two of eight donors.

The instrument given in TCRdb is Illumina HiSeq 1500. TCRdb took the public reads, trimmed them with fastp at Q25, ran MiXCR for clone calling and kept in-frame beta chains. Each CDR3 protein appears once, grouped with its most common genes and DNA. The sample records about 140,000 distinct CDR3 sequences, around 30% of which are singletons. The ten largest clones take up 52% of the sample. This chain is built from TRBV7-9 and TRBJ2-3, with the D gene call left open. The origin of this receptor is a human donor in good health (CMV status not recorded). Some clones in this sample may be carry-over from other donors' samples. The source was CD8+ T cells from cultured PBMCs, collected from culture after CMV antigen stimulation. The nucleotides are TGTGCCAGCAGCTTACTCGGATCTTCGAGCACAGATACGCAGTATTTT. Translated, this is CASSLLGSSSTDTQYF.